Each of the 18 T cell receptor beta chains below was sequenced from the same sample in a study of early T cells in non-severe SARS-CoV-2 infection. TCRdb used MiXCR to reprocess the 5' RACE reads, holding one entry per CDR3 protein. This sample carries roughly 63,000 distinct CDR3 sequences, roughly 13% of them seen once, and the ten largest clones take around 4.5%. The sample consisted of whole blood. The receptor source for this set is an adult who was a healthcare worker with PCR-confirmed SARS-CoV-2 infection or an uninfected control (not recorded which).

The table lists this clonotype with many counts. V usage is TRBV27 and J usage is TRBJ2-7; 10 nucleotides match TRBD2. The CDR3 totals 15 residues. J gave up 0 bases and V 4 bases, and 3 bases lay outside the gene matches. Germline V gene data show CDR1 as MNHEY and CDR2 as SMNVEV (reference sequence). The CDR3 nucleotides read TGTGCCAGCAGTTCCCGACTAGCGGGCTCCTACGAGCAGTACTTC. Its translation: CASSSRLAGSYEQYF.

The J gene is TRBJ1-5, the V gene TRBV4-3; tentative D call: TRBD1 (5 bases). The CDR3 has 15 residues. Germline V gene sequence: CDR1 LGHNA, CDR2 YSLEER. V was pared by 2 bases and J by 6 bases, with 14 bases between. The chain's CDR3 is CASSQSRVTAQPQHF. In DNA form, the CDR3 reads TGCGCCAGCAGCCAAAGCAGGGTTACGGCTCAGCCCCAGCATTTT.

CDR3 protein: CASSLALAGGETQYF. The CDR3 DNA sequence: TGTGCCAGCAGCTTGGCTCTAGCAGGGGGAGAGACCCAGTACTTC. The chain uses TRBV5-6 and TRBJ2-5; 7 nucleotides agree with TRBD1. Germline CDR1 SGHDT, CDR2 YYEEEE. This CDR3 is 15 amino acids long. V gave up 0 bases and J gave up 4 bases; unmatched junction bases: 6. The full variable domain, with the rest looked up from reference TRBV5-6 and TRBJ2-5, is DAGVTQSPTHLIKTRGQQVTLRCSPKSGHDTVSWYQQALGQGPQFIFQYYEEEERQRGNFPDRFSGHQFPNYSSELNVNALLLGDSALYLCASSLALAGGETQYFGPGTRLLVL.

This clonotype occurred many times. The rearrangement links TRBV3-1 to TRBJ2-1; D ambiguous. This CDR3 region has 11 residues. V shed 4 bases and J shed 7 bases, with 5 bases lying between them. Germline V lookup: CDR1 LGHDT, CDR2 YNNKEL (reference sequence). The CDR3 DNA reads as TGTGCCAGCAGCCTCAGGAATGAGCAGTTCTTC. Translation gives CASSLRNEQFF.

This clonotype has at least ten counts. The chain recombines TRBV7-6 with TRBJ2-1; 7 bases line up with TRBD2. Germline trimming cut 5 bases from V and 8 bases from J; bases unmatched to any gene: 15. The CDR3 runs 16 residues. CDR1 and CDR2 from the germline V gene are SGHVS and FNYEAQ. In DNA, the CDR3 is TGTGCCAGCAGCCGCGGGGGATACGGGGTGTTGGATGAGCAGTTCTTC. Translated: CASSRGGYGVLDEQFF.

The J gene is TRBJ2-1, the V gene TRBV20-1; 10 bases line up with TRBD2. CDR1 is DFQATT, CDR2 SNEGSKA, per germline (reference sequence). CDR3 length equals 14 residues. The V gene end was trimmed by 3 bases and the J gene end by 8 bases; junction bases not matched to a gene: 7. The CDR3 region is CSASLSGGWDEQFF. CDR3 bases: TGCAGTGCTAGTCTTAGCGGGGGGTGGGATGAGCAGTTCTTC.

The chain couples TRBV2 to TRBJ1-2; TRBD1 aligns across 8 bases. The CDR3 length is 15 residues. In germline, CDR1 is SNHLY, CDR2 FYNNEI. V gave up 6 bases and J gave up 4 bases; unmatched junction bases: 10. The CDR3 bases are TGTGCCAGCAGGCCGGAACAGGGGGTGATCTATGGCTACACCTTC. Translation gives CASRPEQGVIYGYTF.

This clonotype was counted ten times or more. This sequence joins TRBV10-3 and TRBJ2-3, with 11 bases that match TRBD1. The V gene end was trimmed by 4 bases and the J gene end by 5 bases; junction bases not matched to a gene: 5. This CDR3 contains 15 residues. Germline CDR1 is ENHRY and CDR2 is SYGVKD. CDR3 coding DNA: TGTGCCATCAGTGGAAGGACAGGGGGCAAAGATACGCAGTATTTT. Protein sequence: CAISGRTGGKDTQYF.

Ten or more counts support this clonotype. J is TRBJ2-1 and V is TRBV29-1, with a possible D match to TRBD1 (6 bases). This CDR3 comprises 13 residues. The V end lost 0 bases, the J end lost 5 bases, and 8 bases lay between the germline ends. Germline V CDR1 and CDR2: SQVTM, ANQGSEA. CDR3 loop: CSVEDWTDNEQFF. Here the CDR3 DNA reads TGCAGCGTTGAAGACTGGACAGACAATGAGCAGTTCTTC.

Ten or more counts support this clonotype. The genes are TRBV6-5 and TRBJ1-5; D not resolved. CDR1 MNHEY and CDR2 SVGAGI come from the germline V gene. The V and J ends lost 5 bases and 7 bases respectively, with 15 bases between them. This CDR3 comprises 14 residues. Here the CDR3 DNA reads TGTGCCAGCAGTGGCGGGCCAAAAGAACAGCCCCAGCATTTT. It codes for CASSGGPKEQPQHF.

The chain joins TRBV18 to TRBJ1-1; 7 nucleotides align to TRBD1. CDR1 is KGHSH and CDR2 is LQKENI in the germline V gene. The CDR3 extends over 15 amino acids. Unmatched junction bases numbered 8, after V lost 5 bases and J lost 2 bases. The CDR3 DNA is TGTGCCAGCTCAGCTGACAGGGCTACAAACACTGAAGCTTTCTTT. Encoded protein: CASSADRATNTEAFF.

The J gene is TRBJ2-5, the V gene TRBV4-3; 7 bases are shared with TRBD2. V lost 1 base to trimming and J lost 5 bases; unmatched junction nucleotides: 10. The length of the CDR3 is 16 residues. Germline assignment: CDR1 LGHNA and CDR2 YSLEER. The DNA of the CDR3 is TGCGCCAGCAGCCAAGCTTTCAAGCGGGGTGCGGAGACCCAGTACTTC. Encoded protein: CASSQAFKRGAETQYF.

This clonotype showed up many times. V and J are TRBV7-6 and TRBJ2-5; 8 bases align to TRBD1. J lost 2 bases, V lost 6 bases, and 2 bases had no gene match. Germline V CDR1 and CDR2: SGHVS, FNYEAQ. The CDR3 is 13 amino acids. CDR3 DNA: TGTGCCAGCAGAGGGGACAGGCAAGAGACCCAGTACTTC. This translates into CASRGDRQETQYF.

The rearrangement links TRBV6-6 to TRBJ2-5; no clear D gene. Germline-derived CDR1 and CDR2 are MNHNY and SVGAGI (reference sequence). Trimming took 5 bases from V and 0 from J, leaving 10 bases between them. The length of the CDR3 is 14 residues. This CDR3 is CASSLTQYQETQYF. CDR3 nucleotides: TGTGCCAGCAGTCTGACCCAGTACCAAGAGACCCAGTACTTC.

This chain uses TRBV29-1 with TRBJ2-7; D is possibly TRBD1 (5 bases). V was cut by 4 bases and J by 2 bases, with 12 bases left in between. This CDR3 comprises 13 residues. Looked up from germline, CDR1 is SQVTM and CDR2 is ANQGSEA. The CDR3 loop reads CSVVTAPTYEQYF. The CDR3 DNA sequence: TGCAGCGTTGTGACAGCCCCAACCTACGAGCAGTACTTC.

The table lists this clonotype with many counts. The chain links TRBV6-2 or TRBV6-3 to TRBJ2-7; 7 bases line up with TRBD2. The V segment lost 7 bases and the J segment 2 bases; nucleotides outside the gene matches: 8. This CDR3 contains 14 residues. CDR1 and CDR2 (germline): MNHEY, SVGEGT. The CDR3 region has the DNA TGTGCCAGCACCGACGGGGGGACCGCCTACGAGCAGTACTTC. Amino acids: CASTDGGTAYEQYF.

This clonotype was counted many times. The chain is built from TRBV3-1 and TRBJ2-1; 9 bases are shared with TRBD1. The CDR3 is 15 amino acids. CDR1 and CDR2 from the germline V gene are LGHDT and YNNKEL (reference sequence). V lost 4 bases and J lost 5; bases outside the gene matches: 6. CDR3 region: CASSLGQGKNNEQFF. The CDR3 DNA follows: TGTGCCAGCAGCCTTGGACAGGGGAAGAACAATGAGCAGTTCTTC.

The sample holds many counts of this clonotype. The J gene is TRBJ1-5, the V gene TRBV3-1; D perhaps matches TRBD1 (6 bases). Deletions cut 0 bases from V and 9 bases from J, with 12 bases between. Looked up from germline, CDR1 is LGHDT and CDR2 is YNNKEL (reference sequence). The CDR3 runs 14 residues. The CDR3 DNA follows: TGTGCCAGCAGCCAAGATTACAGGGTCGCGCCCCAGCATTTT. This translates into CASSQDYRVAPQHF.